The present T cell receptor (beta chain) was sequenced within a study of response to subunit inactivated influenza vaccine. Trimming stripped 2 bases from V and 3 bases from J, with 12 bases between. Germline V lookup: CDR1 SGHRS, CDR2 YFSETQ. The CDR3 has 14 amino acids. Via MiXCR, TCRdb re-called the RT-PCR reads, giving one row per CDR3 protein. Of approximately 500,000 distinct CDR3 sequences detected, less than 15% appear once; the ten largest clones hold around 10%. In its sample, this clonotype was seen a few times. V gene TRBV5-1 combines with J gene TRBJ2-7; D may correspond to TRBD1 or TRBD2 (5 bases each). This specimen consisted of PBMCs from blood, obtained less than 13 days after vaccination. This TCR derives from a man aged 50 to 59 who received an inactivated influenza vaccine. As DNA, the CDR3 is TGCGCCAGCAGCTTCGGGGCGGCATTCTACGAGCAGTACTTC. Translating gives CASSFGAAFYEQYF.